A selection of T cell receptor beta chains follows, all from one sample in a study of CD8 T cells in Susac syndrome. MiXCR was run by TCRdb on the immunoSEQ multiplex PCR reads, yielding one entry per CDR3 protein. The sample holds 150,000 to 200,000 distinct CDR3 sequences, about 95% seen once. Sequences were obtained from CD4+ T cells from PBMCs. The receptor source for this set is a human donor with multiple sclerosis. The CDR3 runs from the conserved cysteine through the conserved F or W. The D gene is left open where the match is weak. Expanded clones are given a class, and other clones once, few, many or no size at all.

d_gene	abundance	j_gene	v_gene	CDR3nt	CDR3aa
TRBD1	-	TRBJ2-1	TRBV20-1	TGCAGTGCCTTGGACAGGGCCGATGAGCAGTTCTTC	CSALDRADEQFF
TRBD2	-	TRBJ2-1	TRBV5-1	TGCGCCAGCAGCTGGACTAGAAGGTCGACCGATGAGCAGTTCTTC	CASSWTRRSTDEQFF
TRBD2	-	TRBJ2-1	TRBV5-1	TGCGCCAGCAGCTTGGCCATGGCAGCGGGGGGGATCTATGAGCAGTTCTTC	CASSLAMAAGGIYEQFF
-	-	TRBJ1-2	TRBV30	TGTGCCTGGAGCCATAAGGCAGGGGATAACTATGGCTACACCTTC	CAWSHKAGDNYGYTF
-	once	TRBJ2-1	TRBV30	TGTGCCTGGAGTCCGGGCGGTCTCTACAATGAGCAGTTCTTC	CAWSPGGLYNEQFF
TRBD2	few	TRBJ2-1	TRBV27	TGTGCCAGCAGTTTAGTAGCGGGATACAATGAGCAGTTCTTC	CASSLVAGYNEQFF
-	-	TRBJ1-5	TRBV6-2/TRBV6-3	TGTGCCAGCACCCGACAGATTAGCAATCAGCCCCAGCATTTT	CASTRQISNQPQHF
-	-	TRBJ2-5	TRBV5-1	TGCGCCAGCAGCTTGAGGGACAATGGAGAGACCCAGTACTTC	CASSLRDNGETQYF
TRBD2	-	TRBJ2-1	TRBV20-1	TGCAGTGCTAGTAGCGGGGGGGCAAGCTCCTACAATGAGCAGTTCTTC	CSASSGGASSYNEQFF
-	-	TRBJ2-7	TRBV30	TGTGCCTGGAGGGGTCGACGCTACGAGCAGTACTTC	CAWRGRRYEQYF
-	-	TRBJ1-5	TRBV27	TGTGCCAGCAGTTCCCGCGTCGGGCGGGGCGATCAGCCCCAGCATTTT	CASSSRVGRGDQPQHF
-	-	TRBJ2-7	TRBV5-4	TGTGCCAGCAGCTCTCAGTACTTC	CASSSQYF
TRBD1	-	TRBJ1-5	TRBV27	TGTGCCAGCAGTAACCGGGACAGGATTAATCAGCCCCAGCATTTT	CASSNRDRINQPQHF
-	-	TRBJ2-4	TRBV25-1	TGTGCCAGCAGCGACTATGTGGGTAGCAAAAACATTCAGTACTTC	CASSDYVGSKNIQYF
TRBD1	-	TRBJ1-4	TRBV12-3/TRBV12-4	TGTGCCAGCACACCGGGACAGGGGAATGAAAAACTGTTTTTT	CASTPGQGNEKLFF
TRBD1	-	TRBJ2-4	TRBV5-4	TGTGCCAGCAGCTTGGAGGGGACAGGGGACTTTCTTCAGTACTTC	CASSLEGTGDFLQYF
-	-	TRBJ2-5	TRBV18	TGTGCCAGCTCACCACGTGGTAACCTGGAAGAGACCCAGTACTTC	CASSPRGNLEETQYF